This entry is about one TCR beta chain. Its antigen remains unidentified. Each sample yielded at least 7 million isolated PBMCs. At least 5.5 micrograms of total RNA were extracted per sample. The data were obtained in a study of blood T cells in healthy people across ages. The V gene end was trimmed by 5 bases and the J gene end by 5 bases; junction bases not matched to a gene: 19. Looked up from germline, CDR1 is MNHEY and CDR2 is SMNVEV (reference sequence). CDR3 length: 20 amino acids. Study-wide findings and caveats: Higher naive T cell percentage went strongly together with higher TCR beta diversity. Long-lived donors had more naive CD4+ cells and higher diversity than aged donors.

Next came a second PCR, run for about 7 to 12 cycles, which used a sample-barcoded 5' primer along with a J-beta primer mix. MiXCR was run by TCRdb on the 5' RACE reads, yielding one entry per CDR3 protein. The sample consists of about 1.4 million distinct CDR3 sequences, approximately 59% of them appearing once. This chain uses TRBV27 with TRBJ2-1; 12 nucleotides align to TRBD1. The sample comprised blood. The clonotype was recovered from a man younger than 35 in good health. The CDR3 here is CASSPNRRDRGLAGHNEQFF. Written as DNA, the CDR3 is TGTGCCAGCAGTCCCAACCGCCGGGACAGGGGGCTAGCGGGACACAATGAGCAGTTCTTC.